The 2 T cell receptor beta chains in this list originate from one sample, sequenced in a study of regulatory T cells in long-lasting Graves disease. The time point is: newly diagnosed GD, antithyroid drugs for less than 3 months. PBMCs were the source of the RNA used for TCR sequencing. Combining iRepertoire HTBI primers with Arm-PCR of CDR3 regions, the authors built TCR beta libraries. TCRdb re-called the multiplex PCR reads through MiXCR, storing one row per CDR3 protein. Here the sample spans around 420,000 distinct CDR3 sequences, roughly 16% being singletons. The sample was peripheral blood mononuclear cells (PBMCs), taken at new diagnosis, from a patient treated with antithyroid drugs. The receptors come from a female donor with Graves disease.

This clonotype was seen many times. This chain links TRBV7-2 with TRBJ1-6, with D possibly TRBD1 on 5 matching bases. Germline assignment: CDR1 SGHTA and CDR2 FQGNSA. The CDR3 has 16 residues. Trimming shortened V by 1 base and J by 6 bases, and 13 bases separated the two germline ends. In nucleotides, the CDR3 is TGTGCCAGCAGCTTAGAGGGAGGGGATTCTAATTCACCCCTCCACTTT. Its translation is CASSLEGGDSNSPLHF. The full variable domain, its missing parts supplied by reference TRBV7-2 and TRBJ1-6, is GAGVSQSPSNKVTEKGKDVELRCDPISGHTALYWYRQSLGQGLEFLIYFQGNSAPDKSGLPSDRFSAERTGGSVSTLTIQRTQQEDSAVYLCASSLEGGDSNSPLHFGNGTRLTVT.

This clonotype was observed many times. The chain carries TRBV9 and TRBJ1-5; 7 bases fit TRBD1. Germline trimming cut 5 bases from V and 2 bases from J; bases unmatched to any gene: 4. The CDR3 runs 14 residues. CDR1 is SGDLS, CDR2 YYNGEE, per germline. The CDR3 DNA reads TGTGCCAGCAGTACCGGGACAGGCAATCAGCCCCAGCATTTT. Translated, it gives CASSTGTGNQPQHF.